Reported below is one TCR beta chain. The data were taken from a study of control samples from healthy donors and cancer patients. This CDR3 has 14 amino acids. Repertoires were generated with immunoSEQ multiplex PCR, while TCRdb's copy carries only in-frame clones and drops some. The sample records 90,000 to 150,000 clones, 70% to 90% being singletons. The rearrangement uses TRBV21-1 and TRBJ1-2; the table calls TRBD1, which could not be checked here. TRBV21-1 has pseudogene status. The sample consisted of blood. The receptor was isolated from a man aged 40-50 years in good health. CDR3 coding DNA: TGTGCCAGCAGAGGAGGGACAGGGGGCTATGGCTACACCTTC. It is translated as CASRGGTGGYGYTF.